The 2 T cell receptor beta chains below all came from one sample that was sequenced in a study of T-cell reconstitution after alpha-beta-depleted transplantation in children. A TCRbeta library incorporating unique molecular identifiers was prepared. TCRdb re-derived calls from the PCR reads in MiXCR, one entry per CDR3 protein. The table records 600,000 to 700,000 distinct CDR3 sequences, 16% of them present only once. The input for sequencing was PBMCs from the stem cell graft donor, taken from the stem cell graft. The receptors here all came from a human donor who donated a stem cell graft to a child with acute myeloid leukemia.

This clonotype came up many times. DNA for the CDR3: TGCAGTGCTAGTAGCGGAGCTCAAGAGACCCAGTACTTC. Translation: CSASSGAQETQYF. This chain joins TRBV20-1 and TRBJ2-5; D is possibly TRBD2 (6 bases). V was cut by 3 bases and J by 2 bases, with 10 bases left in between. Germline V CDR1 and CDR2: DFQATT, SNEGSKA (reference sequence). The CDR3 runs to 13 residues.

There are many counts of this clonotype. V gene TRBV27 combines with J gene TRBJ2-5; 8 positions agree with TRBD2. Germline-derived CDR1 and CDR2 are MNHEY and SMNVEV (reference sequence). V shed 5 bases, J shed 2 bases, and the junction held 4 bases outside the gene matches. The CDR3 covers 14 residues. The CDR3: CASSTRGGQETQYF. The CDR3 DNA is TGTGCCAGCAGTACCCGGGGGGGACAAGAGACCCAGTACTTC.